The next 2 T cell receptor beta chains were all read from a single sample in a study of T cell responses to AZD1222 COVID-19 vaccine. Data came from immunoSEQ multiplex PCR; TCRdb stores just in-frame clones and leaves some out. The table includes some 99,000 clones, 88% detected once. This sample comprised peripheral blood, obtained 28 days after the second AZD1222 dose. Receptor source: an adult who received the AZD1222 COVID-19 vaccine.

The chain links TRBV6-5 to TRBJ2-7, with D unresolved. V dropped 4 bases and J dropped 2 bases, with 9 bases sitting between them. The CDR3 contains 13 residues. CDR1 and CDR2 from the germline V gene are MNHEY and SVGAGI. The CDR3, as DNA: TGTGCCAGCAGTTTACACAGTCCCTACGAGCAGTACTTC. It is translated as CASSLHSPYEQYF.

Comments on this clone: This sample includes further DNA sequences coding for the same CDR3. The V gene is TRBV18, the J gene TRBJ2-2, with D unclear. Germline V lookup: CDR1 KGHSH, CDR2 LQKENI. Deletions cut 2 bases from V and 1 base from J, with 2 bases between. CDR3 length: 13 amino acids. CDR3 nucleotides: TGTGCCAGCTCACCAGGGAACACCGGGGAGCTGTTTTTT. Translating it yields CASSPGNTGELFF.